Each of the 8 T cell receptor beta chains below was sequenced from the same sample in a study of T cells in Graves' hyperthyroidism and ophthalmopathy. Regions amplified from RNA transcripts were the TCR beta CDR3 regions. The HTBI set primed first-round TCR CDR3 RT-PCR. TCRdb re-analysed the multiplex PCR reads in MiXCR, keeping a single row per CDR3 protein. This sample has about 770,000 distinct CDR3 sequences, with 18% found just once. Sequenced: blood. These receptors came from a woman aged 45-65 years with Graves' hyperthyroidism that later progressed to Graves' ophthalmopathy.

This clonotype has at least ten counts. The chain employs TRBV10-1 and TRBJ1-1; D is unclear. This CDR3 region has 15 residues. Germline-derived CDR1 and CDR2 are WNHNN and SYGVQD (reference sequence). V lost 0 bases and J 0 bases, leaving 8 bases between the germline ends. CDR3 DNA sequence: TGCGCCAGCAGTGAGTCTAAGGAACTGAACACTGAAGCTTTCTTT. This gives the protein CASSESKELNTEAFF.

In its sample, this clonotype was seen a few times. The chain combines TRBV7-9 with TRBJ2-7; 8 bases are a match to TRBD2. This CDR3 has 16 residues. Per the germline V gene, CDR1 is SEHNR and CDR2 is FQNEAQ (reference sequence). V lost 0 bases to trimming and J lost 2 bases; unmatched junction nucleotides: 6. CDR3 loop: CASSLAPGGAPYEQYF. CDR3 in DNA: TGTGCCAGCAGCTTAGCCCCCGGGGGGGCCCCCTACGAGCAGTACTTC.

This clonotype was detected many times. The chain links TRBV11-2 to TRBJ1-1; D perhaps matches TRBD1 (5 bases). Trimming took 5 bases from V and 1 from J, leaving 14 bases between them. Germline values: CDR1 SGHAT, CDR2 FQNNGV. The CDR3 contains 15 residues. The CDR3 loop is CASSLTGRRNTEAFF. In nucleotides, the CDR3 is TGTGCCAGCAGCCTAACGGGGCGGAGGAACACTGAAGCTTTCTTT.

This clonotype was detected a few times. J is TRBJ2-1 and V is TRBV9; 8 bases are shared with TRBD1. This CDR3 has 16 residues. Germline CDR1 SGDLS, CDR2 YYNGEE. V was pared by 0 bases and J by 7 bases, with 9 bases of the junction left unmatched. CDR3 residues: CASSVGVRGRVNEQFF. The CDR3 nucleotides are TGTGCCAGCAGCGTAGGGGTCAGGGGGCGGGTTAATGAGCAGTTCTTC. Filled out from reference TRBV9 and TRBJ2-1, the complete variable domain reads DSGVTQTPKHLITATGQRVTLRCSPRSGDLSVYWYQQSLDQGLQFLIQYYNGEERAKGNILERFSAQQFPDLHSELNLSSLELGDSALYFCASSVGVRGRVNEQFFGPGTRLTVL.

For this clonotype: The junction and the germline gene differ at one end; a read error may be behind it. The gene calls are TRBV27 and TRBJ1-4; 7 bases map to TRBD1. In germline, CDR1 is MNHEY, CDR2 SMNVEV (reference sequence). CDR3 length: 18 residues. As DNA, the CDR3 is TGTGCCAGCAGTTTAGGGTTTCTTACAGGGGCGGCTAATGAAAAACTGTTCTTT. Its translation: CASSLGFLTGAANEKLFF.

V usage is TRBV5-1 and J usage is TRBJ2-1, with 11 bases lining up with TRBD2. This CDR3 contains 17 residues. Germline values: CDR1 SGHRS, CDR2 YFSETQ. With 3 bases clipped from V and 1 base from J, the junction kept 6 bases outside the gene matches. CDR3 residues: CASSSSSGGLSYNEQFF. Written as DNA, the CDR3 is TGCGCCAGCAGCTCTTCTAGCGGGGGGCTGTCCTACAATGAGCAGTTCTTC.

This clonotype was observed a handful of times. The chain is built from TRBV10-3 and TRBJ1-6; TRBD1 might be the D (6 bases). The germline CDR1 and CDR2 sequences are ENHRY and SYGVKD. CDR3 size: 11 residues. The V end lost 10 bases, the J end lost 9 bases, and 10 bases lay between the germline ends. CDR3 coding DNA: TGTGCCACCGGGACATTTTCACCCCTCCACTTT. It codes for CATGTFSPLHF.

V gene TRBV9 combines with J gene TRBJ2-7; unclear D gene. Trimming shortened V by 0 bases and J by 3 bases, and 10 bases separated the two germline ends. The V gene's germline CDR1 is SGDLS and CDR2 YYNGEE. CDR3 length equals 14 residues. CDR3: CASSVEGKDYEQYF. Here the CDR3 DNA reads TGTGCCAGCAGCGTAGAGGGCAAGGACTACGAGCAGTACTTC.